Below, one T cell receptor beta chain is given with its context. Germline CDR1 is SNHLY and CDR2 is FYNNEI. This CDR3 has 13 amino acids. Trimming removed 5 bases from V and 5 bases from J; junction bases left unmatched: 3. The data stem from a study of blood T cell repertoires in COVID-19. Study overall: Italy, Spain and the United States were the sources of the convalescent and acute COVID-19 samples. The analysed material was cDNA or gDNA that came from T cells, B-cell-depleted T cells, or PBMCs.

Authors' analysis steps: Reference gene primer amplification gave nucleated cell count estimates. Produced via immunoSEQ multiplex PCR; TCRdb's table is partial and in-frame only. V, J and clone size are taken as reported in that table, and D and trimming were inferred from the DNA itself. The sample contains approximately 220,000 clones, over 70% of which appear only once. Sequenced sample: peripheral blood. The chain links TRBV2 to TRBJ1-1, with TRBD1 matching 9 bases. The TCR originated in a woman in her forties or fifties with acute or convalescent COVID-19. The CDR3 nucleotides are TGTGCCAGCAGTCGACAGGGGGGGACTGAAGCTTTCTTT. Protein: CASSRQGGTEAFF. Variable domain in full (rest from reference TRBV2 and TRBJ1-1): EPEVTQTPSHQVTQMGQEVILRCVPISNHLYFYWYRQILGQKVEFLVSFYNNEISEKSEIFDDQFSVERPDGSNFTLKIRSTKLEDSAMYFCASSRQGGTEAFFGQGTRLTVV.